These 23 T cell receptor beta chains originate from one sample sequenced in a study of T-cell memory formation after mild COVID-19. TCRdb re-called the 5' RACE reads with MiXCR, one entry per CDR3 protein. The sample shows tens of thousands of distinct CDR3 sequences, roughly an eighth of them seen only once. The sample comprised PBMCs or a T cell subset sorted from them (not recorded which). Every receptor here comes from an adult woman who had mild COVID-19 (a few samples of this study predate the infection). Cell type and time point are not known.

The gene calls are TRBV5-1 and TRBJ2-1, with TRBD2 matching 11 bases. V shed 2 bases and J 8 bases; nucleotides not matched to a gene: 3. Germline CDR1 reads SGHRS; CDR2 reads YFSETQ. This CDR3 comprises 14 residues. The chain's CDR3 is CASSFSGGGDEQFF. CDR3 bases: TGCGCCAGCAGCTTTAGCGGGGGGGGAGATGAGCAGTTCTTC.

This clonotype was recorded many times. The V and J genes are TRBV4-3 and TRBJ2-2; D remains ambiguous. Looked up from germline, CDR1 is LGHNA and CDR2 is YSLEER. The CDR3 runs 16 residues. Deletions cut 0 bases from V and 2 bases from J, with 10 bases between. The CDR3 DNA reads as TGCGCCAGCAGCCAAGATCGGAGATCCAACACCGGGGAGCTGTTTTTT. Translating it yields CASSQDRRSNTGELFF.

This clonotype was counted a few times. The rearrangement links TRBV3-1 to TRBJ2-2, with D possibly called TRBD1 or TRBD2 (6 bases each). CDR3 length equals 17 residues. Deletions cut 4 bases from V and 4 bases from J, with 19 bases between. CDR1 and CDR2 (germline): LGHDT, YNNKEL (reference sequence). As DNA, the CDR3 is TGTGCCAGCAGCCTCCCGGGGGCCGACGCGACCACCGGGGAGCTGTTTTTT. Protein: CASSLPGADATTGELFF. The whole variable domain, remainder taken from reference TRBV3-1 and TRBJ2-2, is DTAVSQTPKYLVTQMGNDKSIKCEQNLGHDTMYWYKQDSKKFLKIMFSYNNKELIINETVPNRFSPKSPDKAHLNLHINSLELGDSAVYFCASSLPGADATTGELFFGEGSRLTVL.

This clonotype was picked up a small number of times. The V gene is TRBV7-9, the J gene TRBJ2-2; 8 positions agree with TRBD1. From germline, CDR1 is SEHNR and CDR2 FQNEAQ (reference sequence). The CDR3 consists of 18 residues. V gave up 0 bases and J gave up 3 bases; unmatched junction bases: 9. The CDR3 loop reads CASSLAYLGTGDTGELFF. In DNA form, the CDR3 reads TGTGCCAGCAGCTTAGCCTACCTCGGGACAGGAGACACCGGGGAGCTGTTTTTT. The whole variable domain, remainder taken from reference TRBV7-9 and TRBJ2-2, is DTGVSQNPRHKITKRGQNVTFRCDPISEHNRLYWYRQTLGQGPEFLTYFQNEAQLEKSRLLSDRFSAERPKGSFSTLEIQRTEQGDSAMYLCASSLAYLGTGDTGELFFGEGSRLTVL.

The table lists this clonotype with a few counts. This chain joins TRBV29-1 and TRBJ2-3; maybe TRBD2 (6 bases). The germline CDR1 and CDR2 sequences are SQVTM and ANQGSEA. Deletions cut 0 bases from V and 2 bases from J, with 9 bases between. This CDR3 is built from 14 residues. The CDR3 loop reads CSVEEGRDTDTQYF. Written as DNA, the CDR3 is TGCAGCGTTGAAGAAGGGCGGGACACAGATACGCAGTATTTT.

This clonotype was seen more than once but under ten times. V is TRBV7-9 and J is TRBJ2-7; 10 positions agree with TRBD2. V lost 5 bases and J lost 2; bases outside the gene matches: 6. Per germline, CDR1 SEHNR and CDR2 FQNEAQ (reference sequence). This CDR3 is 15 amino acids long. The CDR3 sequence is CASSPGLAVTYEQYF. CDR3 bases: TGTGCCAGCAGCCCTGGACTAGCGGTAACCTACGAGCAGTACTTC.

The chain uses TRBV12-3 or TRBV12-4 and TRBJ2-3; D remains unclear. The CDR3 has 14 residues. Trimming shortened V by 3 bases and J by 4 bases, and 11 bases separated the two germline ends. This CDR3 reads CASSFLAFADTQYF. CDR3 DNA sequence: TGTGCCAGCAGTTTTTTAGCTTTCGCAGATACGCAGTATTTT.

The chain uses TRBV11-2 and TRBJ2-5; TRBD2 matches at 14 bases. The germline V gene encodes CDR1 SGHAT and CDR2 FQNNGV. The CDR3 has 17 amino acids. V lost 4 bases, J lost 14 bases, and 18 bases stayed unmatched. The CDR3 DNA is TGTGCCAGCAGCTCAGTGGCCGCGGGACTAGCGGGAGAAACCCCCTACTTC. It yields the protein CASSSVAAGLAGETPYF.

This sequence joins TRBV19 and TRBJ2-1, with TRBD2 matching 13 bases. Germline CDR1 reads LNHDA; CDR2 reads SQIVND (reference sequence). This CDR3 is 14 amino acids long. The ends lost 6 bases at V and 4 bases at J; junction bases unmatched: 0. The CDR3 reads CASRTSGRYNEQFF. The CDR3 DNA reads as TGTGCCAGTAGGACTAGCGGGAGGTACAATGAGCAGTTCTTC.

This clonotype was counted between two and nine times. The chain combines TRBV14 with TRBJ1-2, with 9 nucleotides matching TRBD1. The CDR3 length is 15 residues. Germline V gene lookup returns CDR1 SGHDN and CDR2 FVKESK. Losses at the gene ends were 1 base for V and 2 bases for J; bases not matched to a gene: 2. This chain's CDR3 is CASSQGTGVNYGYTF. The CDR3 bases are TGTGCCAGCAGCCAAGGGACAGGGGTGAACTATGGCTACACCTTC.

Only a few counts were recorded for this clonotype. The rearrangement uses TRBV6-5 and TRBJ2-3; possible D gene TRBD1, 5 bases. The CDR3 is 13 residues long. Deletions cut 2 bases from V and 4 bases from J, with 7 bases between. Germline V lookup: CDR1 MNHEY, CDR2 SVGAGI. Here the CDR3 DNA reads TGTGCCAGCAGTTACGGGGCAGCAGATACGCAGTATTTT. Protein product: CASSYGAADTQYF.

This clonotype was counted only a few times. V gene TRBV7-9 combines with J gene TRBJ2-3; D is unresolved. Germline V gives CDR1 SEHNR, CDR2 FQNEAQ (reference sequence). V lost 6 bases and J lost 2, with 9 bases in between. There are 13 residues in the CDR3. CDR3 loop: CASSPYLTDTQYF. The CDR3 DNA reads as TGTGCCAGCAGTCCTTACCTCACAGATACGCAGTATTTT.

This clonotype occurred many times. This chain links TRBV5-6 with TRBJ2-7; the D gene is possibly TRBD2 (5 bases). The CDR3 length is 15 residues. The ends were cut back, 2 bases at V and 0 bases at J, with 12 bases in the middle. The germline V gene encodes CDR1 SGHDT and CDR2 YYEEEE. The CDR3 loop is CASSFESEVSYEQYF. CDR3 coding DNA: TGTGCCAGCAGCTTCGAATCGGAGGTCTCCTACGAGCAGTACTTC.

This clonotype was picked up a small number of times. This chain connects TRBV20-1 to TRBJ2-5, with D tentatively TRBD1 (5 bases). The germline V gene has CDR1 DFQATT and CDR2 SNEGSKA (reference sequence). Trimming removed 0 bases at V and 5 bases at J, with 16 bases between. The CDR3 runs to 15 residues. As DNA, the CDR3 is TGCAGTGCTAGAGACTCAGGGTATTCCCGGGAGACCCAGTACTTC. This translates into CSARDSGYSRETQYF.

This clonotype was counted only a few times. The gene calls are TRBV7-9 and TRBJ1-2, with TRBD1 identical over 7 bases. V was pared by 4 bases and J by 4 bases, with 9 bases of the junction left unmatched. There are 15 residues in the CDR3. Germline CDR1 is SEHNR and CDR2 is FQNEAQ (reference sequence). CDR3 protein: CASSSHAGQIYGYTF. The CDR3 nucleotides read TGTGCCAGCAGCTCACACGCGGGACAGATCTATGGCTACACCTTC.

This chain connects TRBV24-1 to TRBJ2-3; D ambiguous. V was pared by 1 base and J by 0 bases, with 1 base between. This CDR3 has 13 residues. Looked up from germline, CDR1 is KGHDR and CDR2 is SFDVKD. CDR3: CATSDLSTDTQYF. CDR3 DNA sequence: TGTGCCACCAGTGATTTAAGCACAGATACGCAGTATTTT.

This chain connects TRBV3-1 to TRBJ1-6; D possibly corresponds to TRBD1 (6 bases). Germline-derived CDR1 and CDR2 are LGHDT and YNNKEL (reference sequence). V lost 2 bases and J lost 8, with 7 bases in between. This CDR3 has 13 residues. Here the CDR3 reads CASSQPGDSPLHF. The CDR3 bases are TGTGCCAGCAGCCAACCAGGGGATTCACCCCTCCACTTT.

This clonotype was picked up a small number of times. The chain has TRBV12-3 or TRBV12-4 and TRBJ1-2, with D perhaps matching TRBD1 (5 bases). V lost 3 bases to trimming and J lost 4 bases, with 15 bases between them. The CDR3 has 15 amino acids. The CDR3 sequence: CASSLGPGTSYGYTF. CDR3 DNA: TGTGCCAGCAGTTTGGGACCCGGGACTTCCTATGGCTACACCTTC.

This chain uses TRBV20-1 with TRBJ1-2; D unresolved. CDR1 is DFQATT, CDR2 SNEGSKA, per germline (reference sequence). The CDR3 is 11 amino acids. V was cut by 0 bases and J by 4 bases, with 3 bases left in between. CDR3 sequence (DNA): TGCAGTGCTAGAGACCCCTATGGCTACACCTTC. It encodes CSARDPYGYTF.

This clonotype was counted at least ten times. This chain links TRBV5-5 with TRBJ2-1, with 12 positions matching TRBD1. The length of the CDR3 is 15 residues. J was trimmed by 7 bases and V by 3 bases; bases with no gene match: 5. CDR1 and CDR2 (germline): SGHKS, YYEKEE (reference sequence). CDR3 protein: CASSWDRGPGNEQFF. CDR3 coding DNA: TGTGCCAGCAGCTGGGACAGGGGGCCGGGAAATGAGCAGTTCTTC.

This clonotype was found many times. The V call is TRBV5-5, the J call TRBJ2-3; the match to TRBD1 covers 7 bases. The CDR3 has 14 residues. Germline CDR1 is SGHKS and CDR2 is YYEKEE (reference sequence). V lost 4 bases to trimming and J lost 2 bases; unmatched junction nucleotides: 4. The CDR3 protein is CASSPGQDTDTQYF. CDR3 nucleotides: TGTGCCAGCAGCCCCGGACAGGACACAGATACGCAGTATTTT.

The sample holds a few counts of this clonotype. This rearrangement joins TRBV21-1 to TRBJ2-7. TRBV21-1 is a documented pseudogene. The CDR3 covers 14 residues. CDR3 amino acids: CASSKGRELYEQYF. The CDR3 DNA reads TGTGCCAGCAGCAAAGGGCGGGAGCTATACGAGCAGTACTTC.

The chain couples TRBV5-6 to TRBJ2-7; 12 bases agree with TRBD2. Germline V gives CDR1 SGHDT, CDR2 YYEEEE. CDR3 length: 15 amino acids. After removal of 0 bases from V and 3 bases from J, the junction contained 1 base not matched to a gene. For the CDR3, the DNA is TGTGCCAGCAGCTTGGGGACTAGCGGGATCTACGAGCAGTACTTC. This gives the protein CASSLGTSGIYEQYF.